This TCR beta chain was found in a study of identifying expanded T cells in peripheral blood. Germline CDR1 reads SGDLS; CDR2 reads YYNGEE. V was trimmed by 3 bases and J by 0 bases, leaving 6 bases between them. The CDR3 runs 13 residues. Libraries were prepared by immunoSEQ multiplex PCR; TCRdb keeps only in-frame clonotypes and omits some of them. The data contain about 82,000 clones, 70% to 90% of them singletons. Sequencing was carried out using blood. The rearrangement links TRBV9 to TRBJ1-2, with D unresolved. The receptor was derived from a person aged 18-70 years in good health. CDR3 amino acids: CASSAGSNYGYTF. The CDR3 bases are TGTGCCAGCAGCGCGGGATCTAACTATGGCTACACCTTC.